Below are 26 T cell receptor beta chains sequenced from a single sample in a study of blood T cell repertoires in COVID-19. The data were produced by immunoSEQ multiplex PCR, yet TCRdb's version contains in-frame clones alone and is incomplete. The table lists around 150,000 clones, roughly 80% of them singletons. The sequencing input was peripheral blood. All receptors derive from a man aged 65-85 years with acute or convalescent COVID-19.

This chain links TRBV24-1 with TRBJ2-3; the D is unclear. In germline, CDR1 is KGHDR, CDR2 SFDVKD. This CDR3 has 12 amino acids. V was clipped by 4 bases and J by 7 bases, with 8 bases between them. In DNA form, the CDR3 reads TGTGCCACCAGTGACCTCGTATATACGCAGTATTTT. Residues: CATSDLVYTQYF.

This sequence joins TRBV5-1 and TRBJ1-2; D remains unclear. Germline values: CDR1 SGHRS, CDR2 YFSETQ. V gave up 2 bases and J gave up 6 bases, with 11 bases separating them. The CDR3 extends over 13 amino acids. The CDR3 region is CASSLGGGDGYTF. The CDR3 DNA is TGCGCCAGCAGCTTAGGCGGTGGCGATGGCTACACCTTC. Drawing the rest from reference TRBV5-1 and TRBJ1-2, the complete variable domain is KAGVTQTPRYLIKTRGQQVTLSCSPISGHRSVSWYQQTPGQGLQFLFEYFSETQRNKGNFPGRFSGRQFSNSRSEMNVSTLELGDSALYLCASSLGGGDGYTFGSGTRLTVV.

This clone was observed a single time. The chain joins TRBV7-2 to TRBJ1-3; D possibly corresponds to TRBD1 (6 bases). Germline V gene sequence: CDR1 SGHTA, CDR2 FQGNSA. V dropped 0 bases and J dropped 1 base, with 10 bases sitting between them. The CDR3 contains 16 residues. The CDR3 DNA is TGTGCCAGCAGCTTAGCCGGACAGTTTTCTGGAAACACCATATATTTT. It is translated as CASSLAGQFSGNTIYF.

The V call is TRBV5-1, the J call TRBJ2-3; possibly TRBD1 for D (6 bases). The CDR3 loop spans 14 amino acids. CDR1 is SGHRS and CDR2 is YFSETQ in the germline V gene. V lost 0 bases and J lost 4, with 9 bases in between. The CDR3 coding sequence is TGCGCCAGCAGCTTGGACAGGGCGCCAGATACGCAGTATTTT. Translated: CASSLDRAPDTQYF.

CDR3: CASSLKSQGNQHF. The CDR3 region has the DNA TGTGCCAGCAGTTTAAAATCGCAGGGAAACCAGCATTTT. The genes are TRBV6-2 or TRBV6-3 and TRBJ1-5; TRBD1 might be the D (5 bases). The germline gives CDR1 MNHEY, CDR2 SVGEGT. With 4 bases removed from V and 12 bases from J, the gap between germline ends came to 16 bases. The CDR3 has 13 residues.

The DNA of the CDR3 is TGTGCCAGCAGCGTAGCCCTAGCGGGAGGCTCCTACAATGAGCAGTTCTTC. Amino acids: CASSVALAGGSYNEQFF. The V call is TRBV9, the J call TRBJ2-1; the match to TRBD2 covers 11 bases. Germline CDR1 reads SGDLS; CDR2 reads YYNGEE. The trim removed 0 bases at V and 0 bases at J, leaving 2 bases unmatched. The CDR3 sequence is 17 residues long.

The sample holds many counts of this clone. V is TRBV27 and J is TRBJ1-1, with 8 positions matching TRBD1. CDR1 and CDR2 from the germline V gene are MNHEY and SMNVEV (reference sequence). J was trimmed by 6 bases and V by 4 bases; bases with no gene match: 7. The CDR3 spans 14 residues. DNA for the CDR3: TGTGCCAGCAGTTATACAGGGGGAAGGTCTGAAGCTTTCTTT. This encodes CASSYTGGRSEAFF.

The chain joins TRBV7-8 to TRBJ2-2, with 10 nucleotides matching TRBD1. The CDR3 runs 18 residues. Trimming cost V 4 bases and J 0 bases; bases outside gene matches: 8. CDR1 is SGHVS, CDR2 FQNEAQ, per germline. DNA for the CDR3: TGTGCCAGCAGCTCAACTCGGGACAGGGGTGCGAACACCGGGGAGCTGTTTTTT. This sequence encodes CASSSTRDRGANTGELFF. Filled out from reference TRBV7-8 and TRBJ2-2, the complete variable domain reads GAGVSQSPRYKVAKRGQDVALRCDPISGHVSLFWYQQALGQGPEFLTYFQNEAQLDKSGLPSDRFFAERPEGSVSTLKIQRTQQEDSAVYLCASSSTRDRGANTGELFFGEGSRLTVL.

The chain combines TRBV27 with TRBJ2-1, with 7 bases aligning to TRBD2. Germline CDR1 is MNHEY and CDR2 is SMNVEV (reference sequence). Trimming took 0 bases from V and 1 from J; bases not matched to a gene: 3. The CDR3 has 16 amino acids. The CDR3 spells CASSLSAGVSYNEQFF. The CDR3 DNA follows: TGTGCCAGCAGTTTATCGGCGGGAGTTTCCTACAATGAGCAGTTCTTC.

The gene calls are TRBV10-1 and TRBJ1-1; 10 nucleotides align to TRBD1. The CDR3 runs 15 residues. From germline, CDR1 is WNHNN and CDR2 SYGVQD (reference sequence). J lost 4 bases, V lost 6 bases, and 8 bases had no gene match. DNA for the CDR3: TGCGCCAGCAGCCCCCCGGGACAGGGGCCCACTGAAGCTTTCTTT. Translation: CASSPPGQGPTEAFF.

The chain uses TRBV7-3 and TRBJ2-7; 9 positions agree with TRBD1. The ends lost 5 bases at V and 3 bases at J; junction bases unmatched: 2. The germline V gene encodes CDR1 SGHTA and CDR2 FQGTGA. This CDR3 region has 13 residues. Written as DNA, the CDR3 is TGTGCCAGCAGCCAGGACAGGGGCTACGAGCAGTACTTC. It translates to CASSQDRGYEQYF.

This clone showed up just a few times. The chain carries TRBV6-7 and TRBJ2-1; 9 nucleotides line up with TRBD2. TRBV6-7 counts as an open reading frame of uncertain function. Trimming took 5 bases from V and 3 from J; bases not matched to a gene: 2. The CDR3 is 14 residues long. The CDR3 nucleotides read TGTGCCAGCAGTAGGACTAGCGACTACAATGAGCAGTTCTTC. It is translated as CASSRTSDYNEQFF.

The chain employs TRBV27 and TRBJ2-1, with TRBD2 as a possible D gene (5 bases). The length of the CDR3 is 15 residues. V lost 5 bases to trimming and J lost 8 bases, with 19 bases between them. CDR1 MNHEY and CDR2 SMNVEV come from the germline V gene (reference sequence). CDR3: CASSRVRASIHEQFF. CDR3 nucleotides: TGTGCCAGCAGTCGAGTGCGGGCTTCAATCCATGAGCAGTTCTTC.

The chain combines TRBV6-5 with TRBJ1-6; D remains ambiguous. V shed 5 bases and J shed 8 bases, with 13 bases lying between them. Germline V gene sequence: CDR1 MNHEY, CDR2 SVGAGI. The CDR3 contains 14 residues. The DNA for the CDR3 is TGTGCCAGCAGTCTAGAGAACACCTATTCACCCCTCCACTTT. Its protein is CASSLENTYSPLHF.

The rearrangement uses TRBV29-1 and TRBJ1-1, with a weak D call TRBD1 (6 bases). The CDR3 extends over 13 amino acids. Germline CDR1 reads SQVTM; CDR2 reads ANQGSEA. Deletions cut 5 bases from V and 0 bases from J, with 10 bases between. In DNA, the CDR3 is TGCAGCGTTTGCCGGACAGTGAACACTGAAGCTTTCTTT. It is translated as CSVCRTVNTEAFF.

Only a few counts were recorded for this clone. The chain joins TRBV7-3 to TRBJ1-1; D is unresolved. V lost 5 bases and J 11 bases, leaving 18 bases between the germline ends. The germline V gene encodes CDR1 SGHTA and CDR2 FQGTGA. CDR3 size: 13 residues. CDR3 sequence (DNA): TGTGCCAGCAGCCCTACACCCGGTACCGGGGCTTTCTTT. This encodes CASSPTPGTGAFF.

The chain employs TRBV18 and TRBJ2-3; 8 positions agree with TRBD2. Germline CDR1 reads KGHSH; CDR2 reads LQKENI. J was trimmed by 4 bases and V by 3 bases; bases with no gene match: 6. The CDR3 consists of 15 residues. The CDR3 is CASSPNSGESDTQYF. The CDR3 region has the DNA TGTGCCAGCTCACCTAATAGCGGGGAATCAGATACGCAGTATTTT.

The chain couples TRBV18 to TRBJ1-2; D remains ambiguous. Trimming pared 3 bases from V and 4 bases from J, leaving 9 bases between. CDR3 size: 13 residues. CDR1 is KGHSH and CDR2 is LQKENI in the germline V gene. CDR3 region: CASSPKEIYGYTF. As DNA, the CDR3 is TGTGCCAGCTCACCGAAGGAGATCTATGGCTACACCTTC.

The rearrangement uses TRBV6-5 and TRBJ1-5; D is undetermined. The CDR3 length is 13 residues. Germline V gene data show CDR1 as MNHEY and CDR2 as SVGAGI. The V and J ends lost 6 bases and 1 base respectively, with 7 bases between them. This CDR3 reads CASRPISNQPQHF. In DNA form, the CDR3 reads TGTGCCAGCAGACCTATAAGCAATCAGCCCCAGCATTTT.

The chain is built from TRBV30 and TRBJ2-1, with 10 bases matching TRBD2. This CDR3 is 13 amino acids long. V shed 3 bases, J shed 10 bases, and the junction held 6 bases outside the gene matches. The germline CDR1 and CDR2 sequences are GTSNPN and SVGIG (reference sequence). For the CDR3, the DNA is TGTGCCTGGAGCCTAGCGGGAGCAGGGGAGCAGTTCTTC. Translating it yields CAWSLAGAGEQFF.

This clone came up once. The chain has TRBV30 and TRBJ1-1; D uncertain. The ends were cut back, 1 base at V and 1 base at J, with 7 bases in the middle. Germline lookup yields CDR1 GTSNPN and CDR2 SVGIG (reference sequence). The CDR3 is made up of 13 amino acids. The CDR3 loop reads CAWSGNRNTEAFF. As DNA, the CDR3 is TGTGCCTGGAGTGGAAACAGGAACACTGAAGCTTTCTTT.

The V call is TRBV7-2, the J call TRBJ1-5, with a tentative D call TRBD1 (5 bases). The CDR3 totals 16 residues. Trimming pared 5 bases from V and 0 bases from J, leaving 14 bases between. The germline V gene has CDR1 SGHTA and CDR2 FQGNSA. DNA of the CDR3: TGTGCCAGCAGCCCATTAGGCGGGGGTAGCAATCAGCCCCAGCATTTT. Its protein product is CASSPLGGGSNQPQHF.

This clone appeared a single time. The rearrangement joins TRBV10-3 to TRBJ1-4, with 10 bases fitting TRBD1. Germline trimming cut 6 bases from V and 7 bases from J; bases unmatched to any gene: 2. The CDR3 consists of 13 residues. Germline lookup yields CDR1 ENHRY and CDR2 SYGVKD. CDR3 loop: CAISRDRGEKLFF. CDR3 bases: TGTGCCATCAGCCGGGACAGGGGTGAAAAACTGTTTTTT.

This clone was observed once. The chain employs TRBV27 and TRBJ2-3; TRBD2 is a possible D gene (5 bases). Germline CDR1 and CDR2: MNHEY and SMNVEV (reference sequence). The V end was cut by 3 bases, the J end by 4 bases, with 8 bases between. There are 13 residues in the CDR3. This chain's CDR3 is CASSFEGSDTQYF. The DNA of the CDR3 is TGTGCCAGCAGTTTTGAGGGTTCAGATACGCAGTATTTT.

Only a few counts were recorded for this clone. CDR3 nucleotides: TGTGCCAGCAGGAGGACAGGAGGCTACACCTTC. Translation: CASRRTGGYTF. The chain employs TRBV2 and TRBJ1-2, with 7 bases fitting TRBD1. CDR1 is SNHLY, CDR2 FYNNEI, per germline. V gave up 6 bases and J gave up 8 bases; unmatched junction bases: 3. The CDR3 spans 11 residues.

The V call is TRBV11-3, the J call TRBJ2-2; 9 bases fit TRBD2. The germline gives CDR1 SGHNT, CDR2 YENEEA. The trim removed 3 bases at V and 5 bases at J, leaving 7 bases unmatched. The CDR3 covers 16 residues. CDR3 in amino acids: CASSLFASGTTGELFF. The CDR3 nucleotides are TGTGCCAGCAGCTTGTTCGCTAGCGGGACGACCGGGGAGCTGTTTTTT.